This passage covers 10 T cell receptor beta chains from one sample sequenced in a study of cytomegalovirus exposure and HLA in healthy donors. The PCR ran on 60 Vbeta and 13 Jbeta primers. The data were produced by immunoSEQ multiplex PCR, yet TCRdb's version contains in-frame clones alone and is incomplete. In the table there are 120,000 to 150,000 clones, 60% to 85% of which are singletons. The specimen was PBMCs. All receptors come from a man aged 40-50 years in good health and CMV-seropositive.

Concerning this clone itself: Other DNA sequences in this sample translate to the same CDR3. The chain links TRBV29-1 to TRBJ1-1; no firm D call. CDR3 length equals 12 residues. V dropped 7 bases and J dropped 0 bases, with 9 bases sitting between them. Germline-derived CDR1 and CDR2 are SQVTM and ANQGSEA. In nucleotides, the CDR3 is TGCAGCGGAGCTGACATGAACACTGAAGCTTTCTTT. Its protein is CSGADMNTEAFF.

The count of this clone is one. The chain couples TRBV18 to TRBJ1-4, with D perhaps TRBD1 (5 bases). The CDR3 covers 16 residues. The V end lost 2 bases, the J end lost 7 bases, and 17 bases lay between the germline ends. In germline, CDR1 is KGHSH, CDR2 LQKENI. CDR3: CASSPASGGYREKLFF. DNA of the CDR3: TGTGCCAGCTCACCAGCTTCTGGGGGGTATCGTGAAAAACTGTTTTTT.

CDR3 coding DNA: TGCAGCGTTGGTCTGAGGGTTGCAACTAATGAAAAACTGTTTTTT. Amino acid sequence: CSVGLRVATNEKLFF. The rearrangement uses TRBV29-1 and TRBJ1-4; D gene uncertain. V lost 4 bases and J lost 0, with 12 bases in between. Germline CDR1 reads SQVTM; CDR2 reads ANQGSEA. This CDR3 spans 15 amino acids. Full variable domain (missing parts from reference TRBV29-1 and TRBJ1-4): SAVISQKPSRDICQRGTSLTIQCQVDSQVTMMFWYRQQPGQSLTLIATANQGSEATYESGFVIDKFPISRPNLTFSTLTVSNMSPEDSSIYLCSVGLRVATNEKLFFGSGTQLSVL.

The J gene is TRBJ1-2, the V gene TRBV13; 7 positions agree with TRBD1. V gave up 1 base and J gave up 3 bases; unmatched junction bases: 8. There are 16 residues in the CDR3. Germline CDR1 is PRHDT and CDR2 is FYEKMQ (reference sequence). This chain's CDR3 is CASSLATGDKDYGYTF. The CDR3 bases are TGTGCCAGCAGCTTAGCCACAGGGGATAAGGACTATGGCTACACCTTC.

The rearrangement joins TRBV30 to TRBJ1-2, with TRBD1 matching over 8 bases. After removal of 3 bases from V and 6 bases from J, the junction contained 6 bases not matched to a gene. Germline loops: CDR1 GTSNPN, CDR2 SVGIG (reference sequence). This CDR3 has 13 amino acids. CDR3 region: CAWRTGQAHGYTF. The CDR3 DNA follows: TGTGCCTGGAGGACGGGACAGGCCCATGGCTACACCTTC.

This clone occurred a few times. V gene TRBV29-1 combines with J gene TRBJ2-5; 12 bases fit TRBD2. The CDR3 is made up of 15 amino acids. Germline loops: CDR1 SQVTM, CDR2 ANQGSEA. After removal of 2 bases from V and 5 bases from J, the junction contained 6 bases not matched to a gene. The CDR3 loop is CSVEPTSGRQETQYF. CDR3 DNA sequence: TGCAGCGTTGAACCGACTAGCGGGAGACAGGAGACCCAGTACTTC.

A word on this clone: The junction does not match germline at one end; this may be a read error. The gene calls are TRBV5-8 and TRBJ1-1, with D possibly matching TRBD1 (5 bases). The CDR3 is 13 amino acids. Looked up from germline, CDR1 is SGHTS and CDR2 is YDEGEE. Here the CDR3 DNA reads TGTGCCAGCAGCCCGGGGGGGAACCCTGAAGCTTTCTTT. Its protein product is CASSPGGNPEAFF.

CDR3 DNA sequence: TGCGCCAGCAGCTCTTCGGCACAGGGGTCAGAGACCCAGTACTTC. Translated, it gives CASSSSAQGSETQYF. The rearrangement uses TRBV5-1 and TRBJ2-5; 7 bases are a match to TRBD1. The germline gives CDR1 SGHRS, CDR2 YFSETQ. V lost 3 bases and J lost 4; bases outside the gene matches: 9. The CDR3 spans 15 residues.

This sequence joins TRBV18 and TRBJ1-1; TRBD1 might be the D (5 bases). Germline V gives CDR1 KGHSH, CDR2 LQKENI. V lost 6 bases and J lost 0, with 14 bases in between. The CDR3 runs 15 residues. CDR3 coding DNA: TGTGCCAGCTCTCGACGGACGGGGGTGAACACTGAAGCTTTCTTT. This gives the protein CASSRRTGVNTEAFF.

The genes are TRBV19 and TRBJ1-1; no clear D. The germline CDR1 and CDR2 sequences are LNHDA and SQIVND (reference sequence). The CDR3 loop spans 15 amino acids. The V gene lost 4 bases and the J gene lost 0 bases, with 12 bases spanning the gap. The CDR3 DNA sequence: TGTGCCAGTAGTAGAGGGCCCAACATGAACACTGAAGCTTTCTTT. Translated: CASSRGPNMNTEAFF.